Listed below are T cell receptor beta chains from one sample, sequenced in a study of blood T cell repertoires in COVID-19. The repertoire was sequenced with immunoSEQ multiplex PCR; TCRdb's copy has only in-frame clones and lacks some. Of about 27,000 clones in the sample, around four fifths were seen once. The specimen was peripheral blood. The origin of the receptors is a man in his 70s with acute or convalescent COVID-19. Both conserved end residues are part of each CDR3. Fields, in order: J gene, clone size, D gene, V gene, CDR3 protein, CDR3 DNA. D genes are given only for firm matches. Clone size is given for some rows only: seen once, a few or many times, or a class if the clone is expanded.

>TRBJ2-5|-|TRBD1|TRBV12-3/TRBV12-4
CASSYRGSETQYF
TGTGCCAGCAGTTACAGGGGATCAGAGACCCAGTACTTC
>TRBJ1-1|-|TRBD1|TRBV18
CASSPLDRGGNTEAFF
TGTGCCAGCTCACCACTCGATCGAGGGGGCAATACTGAAGCTTTCTTT
>TRBJ2-3|once|-|TRBV6-2/TRBV6-3
CASSPLSSTDTQYF
TGTGCCAGCAGTCCCCTTTCTAGCACAGATACGCAGTATTTT
>TRBJ1-1|-|-|TRBV18
CASTLTVNTEAFF
TGTGCCAGCACCCTGACAGTGAACACTGAAGCTTTCTTT
>TRBJ1-1|-|TRBD1|TRBV19
CASSMGVVRTGITWMNTEAFF
TGTGCCAGTAGTATGGGGGTAGTGCGGACAGGGATCACGTGGATGAACACTGAAGCTTTCTTT
>TRBJ2-1|-|TRBD2|TRBV27
CASSPRALGLGMNEQFF
TGTGCCAGCAGTCCACGGGCGCTGGGACTAGGTATGAATGAGCAGTTCTTC
>TRBJ2-6|-|-|TRBV4-3
CASSQRGRGGANVLTF
TGCGCCAGCAGCCAACGGGGAAGAGGTGGGGCCAACGTCCTGACTTTC
>TRBJ2-1|-|TRBD2|TRBV27
CASSWSGGFNEQFF
TGTGCCAGCAGTTGGTCGGGGGGGTTCAATGAGCAGTTCTTC
>TRBJ2-1|-|TRBD2|TRBV27
CASSLPGGESNEQFF
TGTGCCAGCAGTTTACCGGGAGGTGAGTCGAATGAGCAGTTCTTC
>TRBJ2-3|-|-|TRBV12-5
CASGPSTSDTQYF
TGTGCTAGTGGTCCTTCAACATCAGATACGCAGTATTTT
>TRBJ1-4|-|TRBD1|TRBV4-1
CASSQGQNNEKLFF
TGCGCCAGCAGCCAGGGACAGAACAATGAAAAACTGTTTTTT
>TRBJ2-7|once|TRBD2|TRBV7-2
CASSFNSGSYEQYF
TGTGCCAGCAGCTTCAATAGCGGGAGTTACGAGCAGTACTTC
>TRBJ1-1|-|TRBD1|TRBV18
CASSPTGGTEAFF
TGTGCCAGCTCACCTACAGGGGGCACTGAAGCTTTCTTT
>TRBJ2-7|-|-|TRBV9
CASSPDNSNSYEQYF
TGTGCCAGCAGTCCGGACAACTCGAACTCCTACGAGCAGTACTTC
>TRBJ2-7|few|-|TRBV12-3/TRBV12-4
CASSWARTAQYF
TGTGCCAGCAGTTGGGCCAGGACAGCTCAGTACTTC
>TRBJ2-2|-|TRBD1|TRBV4-3
CASSQGTGSNTGELFF
TGCGCCAGCAGCCAAGGGACAGGTTCTAACACCGGGGAGCTGTTTTTT
>TRBJ2-7|-|TRBD1|TRBV5-1
CASSTGPGGYEQYF
TGCGCCAGCAGCACAGGACCAGGGGGCTACGAGCAGTACTTC
>TRBJ2-1|-|TRBD2|TRBV5-6
CASSASGTSRVPEQFF
TGTGCCAGCAGCGCGAGCGGGACTAGCAGGGTTCCTGAGCAGTTCTTC
>TRBJ1-5|-|-|TRBV7-2
CASSWTVSNQPQHF
TGTGCCAGCAGCTGGACAGTTAGCAATCAGCCCCAGCATTTT
>TRBJ1-1|-|-|TRBV7-2
CASSLVPVAEAFF
TGTGCCAGCAGCTTAGTTCCGGTGGCTGAAGCTTTCTTT
>TRBJ2-3|-|-|TRBV29-1
CTCGSADTQYF
TGCACCTGCGGTAGCGCAGATACGCAGTATTTT
>TRBJ2-3|-|-|TRBV4-1
CASSQIGGKLPDTQYF
TGCGCCAGCAGCCAAATAGGGGGAAAGCTGCCAGATACGCAGTATTTT
>TRBJ2-3|-|TRBD1|TRBV30
CACVTGTGYTQYF
TGTGCCTGCGTCACCGGGACAGGGTACACGCAGTATTTT
>TRBJ2-3|-|TRBD2|TRBV19
CASKLAGDADTQYF
TGTGCCAGTAAACTAGCGGGAGACGCAGATACGCAGTATTTT
>TRBJ1-1|-|TRBD1|TRBV5-5
CASSLATGWDTEAFF
TGTGCCAGCAGCTTGGCGACAGGGTGGGACACTGAAGCTTTCTTT
>TRBJ1-2|-|-|TRBV5-6
CASSLGSGRGYTF
TGTGCCAGCAGCTTGGGGAGTGGTCGGGGCTACACCTTC
>TRBJ2-4|-|-|TRBV7-2
CASSFGSLDKNIQYF
TGTGCCAGCAGCTTCGGGTCACTAGACAAAAACATTCAGTACTTC
>TRBJ1-6|-|TRBD1|TRBV3-1/TRBV3-2
CASSIQGMGNSPLHF
TGTGCCAGCAGCATACAGGGGATGGGCAATTCACCCCTCCACTTT
>TRBJ2-7|-|TRBD1|TRBV27
CASSLSNPGQGTSFFYEQYF
TGTGCCAGCAGTTTATCGAATCCGGGACAGGGAACGAGTTTCTTCTACGAGCAGTACTTC
>TRBJ1-2|-|-|TRBV19
CASSPRGITYGYTF
TGTGCCAGTAGTCCTAGGGGCATAACCTATGGCTACACCTTC
>TRBJ1-5|-|-|TRBV6-4
CANGQINQPQHF
TGTGCCAACGGACAGATCAATCAGCCCCAGCATTTT
>TRBJ1-3|-|-|TRBV5-1
CASSSGSGNTIYF
TGCGCCAGCAGCTCCGGCTCTGGAAACACCATATATTTT
>TRBJ1-5|-|TRBD1|TRBV6-2/TRBV6-3
CASSRRGTGGDQPQHF
TGTGCCAGCAGTAGGAGGGGGACAGGGGGCGATCAGCCCCAGCATTTT
>TRBJ2-3|-|-|TRBV12-3/TRBV12-4
CASIRLGVDTQYF
TGTGCCAGCATTCGCCTCGGTGTAGATACGCAGTATTTT
>TRBJ1-5|-|TRBD1|TRBV12-5
CASGLVQGGYSNQPQHF
TGTGCTAGTGGTTTGGTACAAGGGGGCTATAGCAATCAGCCCCAGCATTTT
>TRBJ2-3|-|TRBD1|TRBV6-5
CASVALGQGIHTQYF
TGTGCCAGCGTTGCCCTCGGACAGGGGATCCATACGCAGTATTTT
>TRBJ2-1|-|TRBD2|TRBV6-2/TRBV6-3
CASSYSIAGLYNEQFF
TGTGCCAGCAGTTACTCGATAGCGGGACTCTACAATGAGCAGTTCTTC
>TRBJ1-1|-|-|TRBV27
CASKFGEEGVTEAFF
TGTGCCAGCAAGTTTGGGGAGGAAGGGGTCACTGAAGCTTTCTTT
>TRBJ2-1|-|TRBD2|TRBV4-1
CASSQRWETSLFDEQFF
TGCGCCAGCAGCCAAAGGTGGGAGACTAGCCTCTTTGATGAGCAGTTCTTC
>TRBJ1-6|once|TRBD1|TRBV16
CASSPGGTGNSPLHF
TGTGCCAGCAGCCCCGGAGGGACAGGGAATTCACCCCTCCACTTT
>TRBJ2-2|-|TRBD1|TRBV6-5
CASSTQGAGTGELFF
TGTGCCAGCAGTACACAGGGGGCCGGGACCGGGGAGCTGTTTTTT
>TRBJ2-5|-|TRBD1|TRBV12-3/TRBV12-4
CASSWTGHETQYF
TGTGCCAGCAGTTGGACAGGGCACGAGACCCAGTACTTC
>TRBJ1-1|-|TRBD1|TRBV7-8
CASQPRGPAGTEAFF
TGTGCCAGCCAACCGAGGGGGCCCGCGGGCACTGAAGCTTTCTTT
>TRBJ2-5|-|-|TRBV4-1
CASSQDQEGRETQYF
TGCGCCAGCAGCCAAGATCAGGAGGGTCGCGAGACCCAGTACTTC